The subject of this entry is one T cell receptor (beta chain). The sample comes from a study of shared clonotypes between healthy human individuals. The table came from immunoSEQ multiplex PCR; TCRdb's copy has only in-frame clones and leaves some out. The data show roughly 300,000 clones, around 70% seen once. This CDR3 is 13 amino acids long. The germline V gene has CDR1 MNHEY and CDR2 SMNVEV (reference sequence). Trimming removed 5 bases at V and 8 bases at J, with 15 bases between. The chain combines TRBV27 with TRBJ2-5, with D hard to call. The clonotype originates from a young man in good health. Sequenced material: memory CD4+ T cells sorted from blood. Subset noted: CD45RA-negative fraction. CDR3 protein: CASSLKGSTTQYF. The CDR3 nucleotides are TGTGCCAGCAGTCTGAAGGGATCTACAACCCAGTACTTC.